This TCR beta chain originates from a study of human T cells and chemical hapten exposure. In the study overall: Recorded diagnoses among the mostly female patients were alopecia areata, totalis or universalis. General study results and limits: There was no change with DPC sensitization in TCRs above 1 in 1000 frequency. PT1 expanded TCR counts and patch test score were linked, and their correlation was positive.

The germline gives CDR1 DFQATT, CDR2 SNEGSKA (reference sequence). The ends lost 2 bases at V and 1 base at J; junction bases unmatched: 1. The CDR3 sequence is 13 residues long. How the authors handled the data: Samples held a median of about 94,000 TCRs, range about 23,224–700,000. TCRdb re-called the RACE reads with MiXCR, one entry per CDR3 protein. These V and J calls originate from TCRdb's pipeline instead of the authors' own analysis. There are about 190,000 distinct CDR3 sequences in the sample; around a quarter occur only once, and around 2.5% lies in the top ten. Documented time point: patch test 3, about 24 weeks after DPC sensitization. Treatment indicated: therapeutic diphenylcyclopropenone sensitization with weekly scalp DPC. In this sample, this clonotype turned up many times. Its antigen is as yet unknown.

This TCR was sampled from a middle-aged woman with alopecia areata. Some clones in this sample may be carry-over from other donors' samples. The V call is TRBV20-1, the J call TRBJ1-1; 7 nucleotides agree with TRBD1. This specimen was whole blood, taken in connection with sensitization to the hapten diphenylcyclopropenone (DPC). The CDR3 loop reads CSARKGANTEAFF. DNA of the CDR3: TGCAGTGCTAGAAAGGGGGCGAACACTGAAGCTTTCTTT.